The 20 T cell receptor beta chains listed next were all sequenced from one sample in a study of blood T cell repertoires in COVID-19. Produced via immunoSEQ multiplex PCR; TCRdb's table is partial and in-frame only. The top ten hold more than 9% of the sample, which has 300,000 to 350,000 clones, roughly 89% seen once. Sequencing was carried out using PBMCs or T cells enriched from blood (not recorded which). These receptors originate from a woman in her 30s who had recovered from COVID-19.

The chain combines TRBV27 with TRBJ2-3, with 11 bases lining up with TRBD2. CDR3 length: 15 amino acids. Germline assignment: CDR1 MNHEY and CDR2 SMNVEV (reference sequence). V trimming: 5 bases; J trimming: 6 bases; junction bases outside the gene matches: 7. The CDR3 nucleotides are TGTGCCAGCAGTCTAGCGGGAGGACCCGGGGATACGCAGTATTTT. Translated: CASSLAGGPGDTQYF.

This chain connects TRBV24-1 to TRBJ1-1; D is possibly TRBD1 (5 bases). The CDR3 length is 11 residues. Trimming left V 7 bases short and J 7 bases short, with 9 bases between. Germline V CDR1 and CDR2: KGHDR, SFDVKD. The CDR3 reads CATRGQDEAFF. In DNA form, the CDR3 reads TGTGCCACCAGAGGACAAGATGAAGCTTTCTTT.

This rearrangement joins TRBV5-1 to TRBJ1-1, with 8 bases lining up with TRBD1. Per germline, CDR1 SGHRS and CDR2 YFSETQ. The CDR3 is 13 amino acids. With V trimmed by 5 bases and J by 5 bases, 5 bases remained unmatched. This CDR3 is CASSETGATEAFF. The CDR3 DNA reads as TGCGCCAGCAGTGAGACAGGGGCGACTGAAGCTTTCTTT. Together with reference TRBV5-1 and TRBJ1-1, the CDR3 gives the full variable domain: KAGVTQTPRYLIKTRGQQVTLSCSPISGHRSVSWYQQTPGQGLQFLFEYFSETQRNKGNFPGRFSGRQFSNSRSEMNVSTLELGDSALYLCASSETGATEAFFGQGTRLTVV.

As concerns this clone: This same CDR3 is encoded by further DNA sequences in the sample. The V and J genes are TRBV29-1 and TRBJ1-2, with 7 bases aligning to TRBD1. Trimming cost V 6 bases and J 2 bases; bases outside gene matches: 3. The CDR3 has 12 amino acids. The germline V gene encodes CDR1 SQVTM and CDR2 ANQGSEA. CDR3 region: CSVTTGNYGYTF. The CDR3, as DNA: TGCAGCGTAACGACAGGGAACTATGGCTACACCTTC.

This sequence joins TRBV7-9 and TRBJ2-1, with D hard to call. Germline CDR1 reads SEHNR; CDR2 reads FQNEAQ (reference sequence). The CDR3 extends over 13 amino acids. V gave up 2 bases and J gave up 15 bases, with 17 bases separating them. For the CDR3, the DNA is TGTGCCAGCAGCTTAAGTCCGGTGGAGATGGGGTTCTTC. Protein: CASSLSPVEMGFF.

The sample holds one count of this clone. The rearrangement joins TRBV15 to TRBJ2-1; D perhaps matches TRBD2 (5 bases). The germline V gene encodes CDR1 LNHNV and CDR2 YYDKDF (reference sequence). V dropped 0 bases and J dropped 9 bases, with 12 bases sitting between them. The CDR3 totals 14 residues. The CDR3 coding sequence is TGTGCCACCAGCAGAGAGAATAGCGTGGGTGAGCAGTTCTTC. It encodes CATSRENSVGEQFF.

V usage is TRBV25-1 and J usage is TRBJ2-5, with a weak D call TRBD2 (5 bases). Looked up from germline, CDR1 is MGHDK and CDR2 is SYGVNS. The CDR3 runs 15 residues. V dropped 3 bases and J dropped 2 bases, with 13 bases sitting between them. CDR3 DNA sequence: TGTGCCAGCAGTGAGTCAACTAGAGGGCAAGAGACCCAGTACTTC. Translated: CASSESTRGQETQYF.

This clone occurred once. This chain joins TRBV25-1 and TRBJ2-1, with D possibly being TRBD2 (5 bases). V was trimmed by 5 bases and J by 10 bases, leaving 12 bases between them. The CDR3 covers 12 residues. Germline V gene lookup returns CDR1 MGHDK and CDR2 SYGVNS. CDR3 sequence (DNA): TGTGCCAGCAGTCGTGGAGGCGGCGAGCAGTTCTTC. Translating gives CASSRGGGEQFF.

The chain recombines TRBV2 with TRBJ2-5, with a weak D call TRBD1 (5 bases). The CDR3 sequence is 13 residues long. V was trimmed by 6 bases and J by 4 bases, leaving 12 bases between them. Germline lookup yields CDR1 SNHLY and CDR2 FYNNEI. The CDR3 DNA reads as TGTGCCAGCAGGACAGACTTTTTAGAGACCCAGTACTTC. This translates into CASRTDFLETQYF.

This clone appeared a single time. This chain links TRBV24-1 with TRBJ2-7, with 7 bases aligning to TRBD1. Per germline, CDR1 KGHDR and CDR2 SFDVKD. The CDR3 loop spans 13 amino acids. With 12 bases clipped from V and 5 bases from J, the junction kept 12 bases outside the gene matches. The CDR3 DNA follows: TGTGCCGTCGCCGGGACAGTCAGAGACGAGCAGTACTTC. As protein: CAVAGTVRDEQYF.

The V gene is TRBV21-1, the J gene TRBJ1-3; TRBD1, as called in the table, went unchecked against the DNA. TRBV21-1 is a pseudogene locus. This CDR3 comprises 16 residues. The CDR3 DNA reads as TGTGCCAGCAGCAGGCCCGCTGAAGACATATCGAACACCATATATTTT. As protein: CASSRPAEDISNTIYF.

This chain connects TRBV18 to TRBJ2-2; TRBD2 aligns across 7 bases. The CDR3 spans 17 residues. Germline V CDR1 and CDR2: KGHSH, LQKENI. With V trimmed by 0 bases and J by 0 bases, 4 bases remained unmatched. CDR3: CASSPPGRAANTGELFF. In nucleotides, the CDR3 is TGTGCCAGCTCACCACCGGGGAGGGCCGCGAACACCGGGGAGCTGTTTTTT.

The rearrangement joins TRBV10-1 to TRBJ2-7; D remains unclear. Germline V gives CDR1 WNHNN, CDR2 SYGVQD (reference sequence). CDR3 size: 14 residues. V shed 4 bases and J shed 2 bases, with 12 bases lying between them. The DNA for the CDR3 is TGCGCCAGCAGTGCTTATAGAGGAACCTACGAGCAGTACTTC. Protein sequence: CASSAYRGTYEQYF.

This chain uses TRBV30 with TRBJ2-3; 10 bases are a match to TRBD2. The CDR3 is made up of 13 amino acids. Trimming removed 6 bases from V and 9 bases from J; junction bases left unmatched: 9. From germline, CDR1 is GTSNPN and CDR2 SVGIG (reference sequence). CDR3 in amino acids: CACPGTSVSTQYF. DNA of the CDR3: TGTGCCTGCCCCGGGACTAGCGTTTCGACGCAGTATTTT.

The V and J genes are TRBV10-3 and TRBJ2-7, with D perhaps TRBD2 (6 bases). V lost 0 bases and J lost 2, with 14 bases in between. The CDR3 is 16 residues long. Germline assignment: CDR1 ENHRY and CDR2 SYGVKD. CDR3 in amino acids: CAISESIFSGTYEQYF. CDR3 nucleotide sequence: TGTGCCATCAGTGAGTCGATTTTTAGCGGAACCTACGAGCAGTACTTC.

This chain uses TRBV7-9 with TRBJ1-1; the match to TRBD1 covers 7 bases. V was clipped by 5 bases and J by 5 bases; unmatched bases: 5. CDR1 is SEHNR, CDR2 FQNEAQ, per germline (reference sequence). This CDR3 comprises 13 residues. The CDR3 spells CASSLRQGTEAFF. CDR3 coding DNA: TGTGCCAGCAGCCTCAGACAGGGTACTGAAGCTTTCTTT. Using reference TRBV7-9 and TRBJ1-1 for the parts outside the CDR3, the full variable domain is DTGVSQNPRHKITKRGQNVTFRCDPISEHNRLYWYRQTLGQGPEFLTYFQNEAQLEKSRLLSDRFSAERPKGSFSTLEIQRTEQGDSAMYLCASSLRQGTEAFFGQGTRLTVV.

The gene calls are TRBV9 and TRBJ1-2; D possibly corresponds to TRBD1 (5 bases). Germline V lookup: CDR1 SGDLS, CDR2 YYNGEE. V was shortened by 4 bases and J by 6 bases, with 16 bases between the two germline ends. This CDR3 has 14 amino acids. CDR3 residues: CASSTPRGSHGYTF. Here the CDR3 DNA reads TGTGCCAGCAGCACCCCCCGGGGGTCGCATGGCTACACCTTC.

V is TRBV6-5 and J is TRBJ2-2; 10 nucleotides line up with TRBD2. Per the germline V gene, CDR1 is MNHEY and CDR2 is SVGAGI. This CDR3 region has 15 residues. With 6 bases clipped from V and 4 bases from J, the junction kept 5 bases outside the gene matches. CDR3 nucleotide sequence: TGTGCCAGCAGGATCTGGACTAGCGGCACCGGGGAGCTGTTTTTT. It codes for CASRIWTSGTGELFF.

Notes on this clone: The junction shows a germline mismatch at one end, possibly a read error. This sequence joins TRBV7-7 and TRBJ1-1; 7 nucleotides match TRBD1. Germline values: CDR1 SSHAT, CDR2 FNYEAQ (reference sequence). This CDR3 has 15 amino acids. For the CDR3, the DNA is TGTGCTAGCAGCTGGGGCACAGGGGAAGGGACTGAAGCTTTCTTT. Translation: CASSWGTGEGTEAFF.

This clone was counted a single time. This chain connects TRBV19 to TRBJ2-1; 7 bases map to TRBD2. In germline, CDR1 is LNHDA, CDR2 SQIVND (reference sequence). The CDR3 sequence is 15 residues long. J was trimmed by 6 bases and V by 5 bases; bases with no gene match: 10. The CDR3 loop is CASSDEAGVVNEQFF. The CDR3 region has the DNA TGTGCCAGTAGTGATGAGGCGGGAGTTGTCAATGAGCAGTTCTTC.